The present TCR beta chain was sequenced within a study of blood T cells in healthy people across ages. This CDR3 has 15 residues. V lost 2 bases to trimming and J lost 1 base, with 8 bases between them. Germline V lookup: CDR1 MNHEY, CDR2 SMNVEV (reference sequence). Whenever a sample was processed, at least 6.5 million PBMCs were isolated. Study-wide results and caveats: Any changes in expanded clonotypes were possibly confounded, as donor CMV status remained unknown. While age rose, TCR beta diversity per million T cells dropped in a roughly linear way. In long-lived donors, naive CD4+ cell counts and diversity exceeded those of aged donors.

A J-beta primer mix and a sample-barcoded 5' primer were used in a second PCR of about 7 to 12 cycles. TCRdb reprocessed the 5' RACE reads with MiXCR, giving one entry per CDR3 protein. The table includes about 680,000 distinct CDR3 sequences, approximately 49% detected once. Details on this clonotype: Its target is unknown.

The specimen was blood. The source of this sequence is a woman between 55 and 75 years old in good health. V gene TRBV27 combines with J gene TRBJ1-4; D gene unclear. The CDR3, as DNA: TGTGCCAGCAGTTTAACGGGGTTAACTAATGAAAAACTGTTTTTT. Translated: CASSLTGLTNEKLFF.